The clone carrying this T cell receptor beta chain appeared many times. The antigen remains undetermined. These data come from a study of CD8 T cells in ankylosing spondylitis. TCRdb redid the calling of the 5' RACE reads with MiXCR, one entry per CDR3 protein. Of about 190,000 distinct CDR3 sequences listed, 10% to 15% are singletons. The germline V gene encodes CDR1 MNHNS and CDR2 SASEGT. This CDR3 is built from 15 residues. V dropped 6 bases and J dropped 1; count of bases not matched to a gene: 7. Study-wide findings and caveats: The authors reported significant enrichment of disease-linked clones in matched ankylosing spondylitis synovial fluid. Disease-linked clones proved CD8+ and comparatively uncommon in peripheral blood.

V usage is TRBV6-1 and J usage is TRBJ1-1, with 8 bases fitting TRBD1. The sequence derives from a female donor with ankylosing spondylitis or in good health (not recorded which). Material for sequencing was blood, either unsorted or a sorted T cell fraction (not recorded which). Here the CDR3 DNA reads TGTGCCAGCAGCACGACAGGGGCCACGAACACTGAAGCTTTCTTT. Residues: CASSTTGATNTEAFF.